The table lists the clone carrying this TCR beta chain with a count of one. V was clipped by 1 base and J by 0 bases, with 4 bases between them. The germline CDR1 and CDR2 sequences are MNHNS and SASEGT. This CDR3 comprises 14 residues. Authors' data handling: Reference gene primer amplification in the assay estimated nucleated cell counts. Only in-frame clones appear in the TCRdb table, and some are missing; sequencing was by immunoSEQ multiplex PCR. V and J calls and clone size are copied from that table; D and trimming were computed from the DNA. Here the sample spans 150,000 to 200,000 clones, 65% to 90% being singletons. The sample is drawn from a study of blood T cell repertoires in COVID-19. Study summary: Some COVID-19 samples were acute and others convalescent; all came from the United States, Italy and Spain. Nucleic acid was either cDNA or gDNA, and it came from T cells, B-cell-depleted T cells, or PBMCs.

V gene TRBV6-1 combines with J gene TRBJ1-5; D not certain. Sequencing used peripheral blood. The source of this sequence is a man between 50 and 59 years old with active or convalescent COVID-19. CDR3 coding DNA: TGTGCCAGCAGTGAAGTCAATAGCAATCAGCCCCAGCATTTT. It translates to CASSEVNSNQPQHF.